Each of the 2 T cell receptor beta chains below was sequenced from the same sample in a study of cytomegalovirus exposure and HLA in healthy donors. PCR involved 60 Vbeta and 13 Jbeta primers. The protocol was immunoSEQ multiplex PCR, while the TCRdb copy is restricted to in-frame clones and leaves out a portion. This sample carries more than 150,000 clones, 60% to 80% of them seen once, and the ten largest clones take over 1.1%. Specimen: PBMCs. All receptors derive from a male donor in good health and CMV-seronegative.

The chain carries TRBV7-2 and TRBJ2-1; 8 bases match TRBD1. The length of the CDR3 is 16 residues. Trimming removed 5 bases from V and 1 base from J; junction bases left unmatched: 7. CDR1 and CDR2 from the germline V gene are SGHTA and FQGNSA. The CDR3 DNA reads TGTGCCAGCAGCCCGACAGGGGACCTATCCTACAATGAGCAGTTCTTC. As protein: CASSPTGDLSYNEQFF.

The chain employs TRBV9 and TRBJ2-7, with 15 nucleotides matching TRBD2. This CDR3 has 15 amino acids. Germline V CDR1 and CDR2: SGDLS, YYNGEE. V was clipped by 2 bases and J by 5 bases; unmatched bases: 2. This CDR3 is CASSVGTSGRHEQYF. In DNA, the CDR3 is TGTGCCAGCAGCGTGGGGACTAGCGGGAGGCACGAGCAGTACTTC.